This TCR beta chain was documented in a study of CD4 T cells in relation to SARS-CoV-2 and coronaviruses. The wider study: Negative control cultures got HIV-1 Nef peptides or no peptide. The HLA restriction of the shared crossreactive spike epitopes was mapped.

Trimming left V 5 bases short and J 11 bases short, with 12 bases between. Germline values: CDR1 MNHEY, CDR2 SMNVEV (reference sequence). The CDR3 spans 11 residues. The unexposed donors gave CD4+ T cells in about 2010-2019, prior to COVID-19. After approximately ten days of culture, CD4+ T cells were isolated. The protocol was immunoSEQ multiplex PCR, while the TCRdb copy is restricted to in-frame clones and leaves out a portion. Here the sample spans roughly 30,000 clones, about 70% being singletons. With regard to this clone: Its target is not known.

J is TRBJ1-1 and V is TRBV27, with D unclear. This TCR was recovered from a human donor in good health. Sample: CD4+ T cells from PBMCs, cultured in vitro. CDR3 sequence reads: CASSRARGAFF. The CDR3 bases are TGTGCCAGCAGTAGAGCCCGCGGGGCTTTCTTT.